The following is a T cell receptor (beta chain) sequence with its context. Its antigen is undetermined. This specimen comes from a study of tumor-infiltrating lymphocytes in localized non-small cell lung cancer. The assay was immunoSEQ multiplex PCR, and TCRdb's table has in-frame clones only and misses some. This table has around 7,000 clones, about three fifths appearing once. Study observations and caveats: Tumors had more T cell infiltration than uninvolved lung, per TCRbeta sequencing and CD3 counts.

Sequencing used uninvolved lung tissue not adjacent to the tumor. The sequence was collected from a human donor with non-small cell lung cancer.

CDR3 sequence (DNA): TGCGCCAGCAGCCAAGGGAGGACTAGCGGGGGACCTAATACGCAGTATTTT. It encodes CASSQGRTSGGPNTQYF. J is TRBJ2-3 and V is TRBV4-1; TRBD2 aligns across 13 bases. CDR3 length: 17 residues. V gave up 1 base and J gave up 7 bases; unmatched junction bases: 8. Looked up from germline, CDR1 is MGHRA and CDR2 is YSYEKL.